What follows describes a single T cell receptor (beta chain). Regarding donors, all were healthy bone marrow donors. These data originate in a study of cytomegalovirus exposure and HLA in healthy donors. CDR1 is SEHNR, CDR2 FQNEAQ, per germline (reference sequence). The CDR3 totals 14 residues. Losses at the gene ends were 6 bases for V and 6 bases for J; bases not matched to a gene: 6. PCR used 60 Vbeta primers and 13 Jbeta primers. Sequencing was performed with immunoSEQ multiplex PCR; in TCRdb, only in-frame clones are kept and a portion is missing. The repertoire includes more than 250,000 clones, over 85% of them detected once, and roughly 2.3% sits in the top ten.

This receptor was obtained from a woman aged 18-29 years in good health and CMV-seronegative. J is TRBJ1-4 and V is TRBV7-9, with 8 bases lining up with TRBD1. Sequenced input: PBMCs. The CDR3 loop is CASSPQGADEKLFF. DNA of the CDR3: TGTGCCAGCAGTCCGCAGGGGGCGGATGAAAAACTGTTTTTT.